These T cell receptor beta chains were read from a single sample in a study of shared T cell receptors in the human thymus. Assay: immunoSEQ multiplex PCR; the TCRdb copy retains only in-frame clones and omits some. Among hundreds of thousands of clones, over 75% were seen once, and the ten largest hold roughly 0.0094%. The sample also formed part of further work on human thymus T cells.

Sequencing used thymocytes. All receptors come from a boy in the first two years of life with a congenital heart defect. The CDR3 runs from the conserved cysteine through the conserved F or W. D genes are given only for firm matches. Only part of the rows carry a size: once, few, many, or a class if the clone is expanded.

v_gene	abundance	d_gene	j_gene	CDR3aa	CDR3nt
TRBV4-3	NA	NA	TRBJ2-5	CASSQEKTSGRETQYF	TGCGCCAGCAGCCAGGAGAAGACGTCGGGTCGAGAGACCCAGTACTTC
TRBV6-5	NA	NA	TRBJ2-6	CASTRGDGANVLTF	TGTGCCAGCACTCGCGGAGATGGGGCCAACGTCCTGACTTTC
TRBV19	NA	NA	TRBJ1-5	CASGDINQPQHF	TGTGCCAGCGGGGACATTAATCAGCCCCAGCATTTT
TRBV25-1	NA	NA	TRBJ2-3	CASSTGGRSTDTQYF	TGTGCCAGCAGTACCGGGGGGCGTAGCACAGATACGCAGTATTTT
TRBV6-6	NA	TRBD1	TRBJ1-6	CASSRPGTDDNSPLHF	TGTGCCAGCAGTCGTCCTGGGACAGACGATAATTCACCCCTCCACTTT
TRBV4-1	NA	NA	TRBJ2-6	CASRKEGDRHSGANVLTF	TGCGCCAGCAGGAAAGAGGGTGACAGGCACTCTGGGGCCAACGTCCTGACTTTC
TRBV27	once	TRBD2	TRBJ2-2	CASSPGLRTSGDFSTGELFF	TGTGCCAGCAGTCCCGGCCTCCGCACTAGCGGAGATTTTTCGACCGGGGAGCTGTTTTTT
TRBV28	few	TRBD1	TRBJ1-4	CASSLIAGGVEKLFF	TGTGCCAGCAGTTTAATTGCAGGGGGCGTCGAAAAACTGTTTTTT
TRBV13	NA	NA	TRBJ1-2	CASSLFGDTSNYGYTF	TGTGCCAGCAGCTTATTTGGGGACACCTCTAACTATGGCTACACCTTC
TRBV5-1	NA	TRBD2	TRBJ2-7	CASSFSGSPYEQYF	TGCGCCAGCAGCTTTAGCGGGAGCCCCTACGAGCAGTACTTC
TRBV7-8	NA	TRBD1	TRBJ2-7	CASSLAVGQGKRYEQYF	TGTGCCAGCAGCTTAGCGGTGGGACAGGGTAAGAGATACGAGCAGTACTTC
TRBV2	NA	NA	TRBJ1-2	CASSYRADYGYTF	TGTGCCAGCAGTTACAGGGCTGACTATGGCTACACCTTC
TRBV5-6	NA	NA	TRBJ1-1	CASAHLGGGPLNTEAFF	TGTGCCAGCGCCCACCTCGGGGGGGGCCCATTGAACACTGAAGCTTTCTTT
TRBV7-9	NA	TRBD1	TRBJ1-2	CASRPTGGGYTF	TGTGCCAGCAGACCGACAGGGGGTGGCTACACCTTC
TRBV6-1	NA	TRBD1	TRBJ1-4	CASSQENPRGRDEKLFF	TGTGCCAGCAGTCAAGAAAATCCCAGGGGGCGAGATGAAAAACTGTTTTTT
TRBV11-2	few	TRBD1	TRBJ1-2	CASSLAGGDGYTF	TGTGCCAGCAGCTTAGCAGGGGGCGATGGCTACACCTTC
TRBV27	few	TRBD2	TRBJ2-3	CASSYPSGNGTDTQYF	TGTGCCAGCAGTTACCCTAGCGGGAATGGCACAGATACGCAGTATTTT
TRBV27	NA	NA	TRBJ1-2	CASSLRRAEGYGYTF	TGTGCCAGCAGTTTACGACGGGCGGAGGGCTATGGCTACACCTTC
TRBV30	NA	TRBD1	TRBJ1-6	CAWIDRDTYNSPLHF	TGTGCCTGGATTGACAGGGACACCTATAATTCCCCCCTCCACTTT
TRBV11-3	NA	NA	TRBJ2-3	CASSLDVRAGTDTQYF	TGTGCCAGCAGCTTAGATGTCAGGGCCGGCACAGATACGCAGTATTTT
TRBV11-3	NA	NA	TRBJ2-3	CASSRNRGSTDTQYF	TGTGCCAGCAGTCGGAATAGAGGGAGCACAGATACGCAGTATTTT
TRBV7-6	NA	NA	TRBJ1-5	CASSLGFGQGSNQPQHF	TGTGCCAGCAGCTTAGGCTTCGGCCAGGGGAGCAATCAGCCCCAGCATTTT
TRBV7-6	NA	NA	TRBJ2-2	CASSLPRYGGELFF	TGTGCCAGCAGCTTACCCCGTTACGGGGGGGAGCTGTTTTTT
TRBV4-2	NA	NA	TRBJ1-4	CASSQEEGRRRSNEKLFF	TGTGCCAGCAGCCAAGAGGAGGGGAGGAGGCGGTCTAATGAAAAACTGTTTTTT
TRBV27	NA	TRBD2	TRBJ2-7	CASSSIFGGTRAYEQYF	TGTGCCAGCAGCAGTATTTTCGGGGGGACCAGGGCCTACGAGCAGTACTTC
TRBV4-3	NA	TRBD1	TRBJ1-1	CASSQEEGAVDEAFF	TGCGCCAGCAGCCAAGAAGAGGGGGCAGTGGATGAAGCTTTCTTT
TRBV30	NA	NA	TRBJ1-4	CAWTHREKLFF	TGTGCCTGGACGCACCGGGAAAAACTGTTTTTT
TRBV19	few	NA	TRBJ1-1	CASSTCREDGTEAFF	TGTGCCAGTAGTACGTGCAGGGAGGATGGGACTGAAGCTTTCTTT
TRBV28	NA	TRBD1	TRBJ2-6	CASSVGTALAGANVLTF	TGTGCCAGCAGCGTCGGGACAGCCCTCGCTGGGGCCAACGTCCTGACTTTC
TRBV28	NA	TRBD1	TRBJ2-1	CASTSTGIEQFF	TGTGCCAGCACCTCGACAGGGATTGAGCAGTTCTTC
TRBV7-8	NA	NA	TRBJ1-5	CASSLEKTASNQPQHF	TGTGCCAGCAGCTTGGAGAAGACAGCTAGCAATCAGCCCCAGCATTTT
TRBV2	NA	TRBD2	TRBJ2-4	CASSAHPGGPGITKNIQYF	TGTGCCAGCAGCGCCCATCCGGGGGGGCCTGGTATAACCAAAAACATTCAGTACTTC
TRBV19	NA	NA	TRBJ1-5	CASTTETDMFGSNQPQHF	TGTGCCAGTACCACCGAGACAGACATGTTCGGTAGCAATCAGCCCCAGCATTTT
TRBV6-5	NA	NA	TRBJ2-7	CASSGNYEQYF	TGTGCCAGCAGTGGCAACTACGAGCAGTACTTC
TRBV2	NA	NA	TRBJ2-4	CASSEALTGIAAKNIQYF	TGTGCCAGCAGTGAAGCGCTTACAGGGATCGCGGCCAAAAACATTCAGTACTTC
TRBV4-2	NA	NA	TRBJ2-3	CASSQDPLGAFTDTQYF	TGTGCCAGCAGCCAAGATCCGTTGGGGGCCTTCACAGATACGCAGTATTTT
TRBV19	NA	TRBD1	TRBJ2-7	CASSNRGQGPLEQYF	TGTGCCAGTAGTAACCGGGGACAGGGACCCTTGGAGCAGTACTTC
TRBV25-1	once	NA	TRBJ1-2	CASSLNKGVEGGYTF	TGTGCCAGCAGCCTCAACAAGGGGGTAGAGGGTGGCTACACCTTC
TRBV7-8	few	NA	TRBJ2-7	CASSFSPLTGSYEQYF	TGTGCCAGCAGCTTCTCCCCCCTAACAGGCTCCTACGAGCAGTACTTC
TRBV9	once	NA	TRBJ1-2	CASTISDGANYGYTF	TGTGCCAGCACCATATCCGACGGGGCTAACTATGGCTACACCTTC
TRBV5-4	NA	NA	TRBJ2-7	CASSLEGGILDF	TGTGCCAGCAGCTTGGAGGGCGGGATCTTAGACTTC
TRBV18	NA	NA	TRBJ2-5	CASSPGQTKTQYF	TGTGCCAGCTCACCAGGGCAGACGAAGACCCAGTACTTC
TRBV4-3	once	TRBD1	TRBJ2-1	CASSQVSDRGRGEQFF	TGCGCCAGCAGCCAAGTGAGTGACAGGGGACGGGGTGAGCAGTTCTTC
TRBV7-2	NA	NA	TRBJ1-1	CASRYQGSPEAFF	TGTGCCAGCAGATATCAGGGGAGCCCTGAAGCTTTCTTT
TRBV28	NA	NA	TRBJ2-2	CASRPPLGDTGELFF	TGTGCCAGCAGGCCTCCCCTAGGGGACACCGGGGAGCTGTTTTTT
TRBV28	once	NA	TRBJ2-1	CASSLYKPEKGYNEQFF	TGTGCCAGCAGTTTGTATAAGCCGGAGAAGGGGTACAATGAGCAGTTCTTC
TRBV19	once	NA	TRBJ1-5	CASSIEGTQPQHF	TGTGCCAGTAGTATCGAGGGTACTCAGCCCCAGCATTTT